The 24 T cell receptor beta chains listed next were all sequenced from one sample in a study of OX40 agonist ivuxolimab in advanced cancers. Assay used: immunoSEQ multiplex PCR; TCRdb lists only in-frame clones, some missing. The table lists some 60,000 clones, around nine tenths of them singletons. Sequenced material: CD4+ or CD8+ T cells sorted from blood, taken in a trial of the OX40 agonist ivuxolimab. The receptor set was obtained from an adult with an advanced solid tumor such as melanoma, head and neck, liver or kidney cancer.

By sample fraction, this clone is medium-sized. The rearrangement joins TRBV5-1 to TRBJ1-1, with 7 positions matching TRBD1. The V and J ends lost 6 bases and 0 bases, in that order; junction bases with no gene match: 8. The CDR3 extends over 15 amino acids. Germline values: CDR1 SGHRS, CDR2 YFSETQ. This CDR3 reads CASIQGVGMNTEAFF. CDR3 sequence (DNA): TGCGCCAGCATTCAGGGGGTCGGAATGAACACTGAAGCTTTCTTT.

V usage is TRBV7-2 and J usage is TRBJ1-1, with no clear D. The CDR3 is made up of 13 amino acids. The V and J ends lost 6 bases and 1 base respectively, with 9 bases between them. Germline CDR1 reads SGHTA; CDR2 reads FQGNSA. The CDR3 spells CASRVSANTEAFF. CDR3 in DNA: TGTGCCAGCAGGGTTTCGGCGAACACTGAAGCTTTCTTT. The full variable domain, completed using reference TRBV7-2 and TRBJ1-1, is GAGVSQSPSNKVTEKGKDVELRCDPISGHTALYWYRQSLGQGLEFLIYFQGNSAPDKSGLPSDRFSAERTGGSVSTLTIQRTQQEDSAVYLCASRVSANTEAFFGQGTRLTVV.

The chain uses TRBV29-1 and TRBJ2-2; 7 bases fit TRBD1. From germline, CDR1 is SQVTM and CDR2 ANQGSEA. The CDR3 extends over 13 amino acids. The junction had 6 bases not matched to a gene; V was cut back by 5 bases and J by 6 bases. The CDR3 loop reads CSVQQGRAGELFF. CDR3 nucleotides: TGCAGCGTTCAACAGGGGCGAGCCGGGGAGCTGTTTTTT.

The gene calls are TRBV7-9 and TRBJ2-7; weak D call: TRBD1 (6 bases). Trimming cost V 7 bases and J 5 bases, with 21 bases left between them. From germline, CDR1 is SEHNR and CDR2 FQNEAQ (reference sequence). This CDR3 is 15 amino acids long. The CDR3: CASTYFTGPGDEQYF. The CDR3 bases are TGTGCCAGCACTTATTTTACGGGCCCAGGGGACGAGCAGTACTTC. The complete variable domain, with remaining parts taken from reference TRBV7-9 and TRBJ2-7, reads DTGVSQNPRHKITKRGQNVTFRCDPISEHNRLYWYRQTLGQGPEFLTYFQNEAQLEKSRLLSDRFSAERPKGSFSTLEIQRTEQGDSAMYLCASTYFTGPGDEQYFGPGTRLTVT.

V usage is TRBV11-1 and J usage is TRBJ2-1; D gene uncertain. Per the germline V gene, CDR1 is SGHAT and CDR2 is FQDESV (reference sequence). V lost 1 base and J 5 bases, leaving 6 bases between the germline ends. This CDR3 is built from 13 residues. As DNA, the CDR3 is TGTGCCAGCAGCTTAGGTCCGGACAATGAGCAGTTCTTC. It is translated as CASSLGPDNEQFF.

The sample holds one count of this clone. The rearrangement links TRBV5-1 to TRBJ1-1; D uncertain. This CDR3 has 15 residues. The germline CDR1 and CDR2 sequences are SGHRS and YFSETQ. V was trimmed by 0 bases and J by 2 bases, leaving 11 bases between them. This CDR3 is CASSLESVANTEAFF. In DNA, the CDR3 is TGCGCCAGCAGCTTGGAGTCGGTGGCAAACACTGAAGCTTTCTTT. Looking up the rest from reference TRBV5-1 and TRBJ1-1 gives the full variable domain: KAGVTQTPRYLIKTRGQQVTLSCSPISGHRSVSWYQQTPGQGLQFLFEYFSETQRNKGNFPGRFSGRQFSNSRSEMNVSTLELGDSALYLCASSLESVANTEAFFGQGTRLTVV.

The chain recombines TRBV2 with TRBJ2-5; 8 bases fit TRBD1. The length of the CDR3 is 14 residues. The junction had 5 bases not matched to a gene; V was cut back by 1 base and J by 7 bases. From germline, CDR1 is SNHLY and CDR2 FYNNEI. As DNA, the CDR3 is TGTGCCAGCAGTGAAGGGACAGGGTGGGGGACCCAGTACTTC. It yields the protein CASSEGTGWGTQYF.

V gene TRBV7-8 combines with J gene TRBJ1-1; D uncertain. The CDR3 covers 15 residues. Germline CDR1 is SGHVS and CDR2 is FQNEAQ. The V gene lost 5 bases and the J gene lost 3 bases, with 16 bases spanning the gap. The CDR3 loop reads CASSATPDGYTEAFF. The CDR3 DNA is TGTGCCAGCAGCGCCACACCGGACGGTTACACTGAAGCTTTCTTT. The complete variable domain, with remaining parts taken from reference TRBV7-8 and TRBJ1-1, reads GAGVSQSPRYKVAKRGQDVALRCDPISGHVSLFWYQQALGQGPEFLTYFQNEAQLDKSGLPSDRFFAERPEGSVSTLKIQRTQQEDSAVYLCASSATPDGYTEAFFGQGTRLTVV.

The J gene is TRBJ2-7, the V gene TRBV11-2; TRBD1 matches at 8 bases. The germline V gene encodes CDR1 SGHAT and CDR2 FQNNGV. V lost 5 bases, J lost 1 base, and 4 bases stayed unmatched. The CDR3 has 14 residues. This CDR3 is CASSMDRVSYEQYF. For the CDR3, the DNA is TGTGCCAGCAGCATGGACAGGGTATCCTACGAGCAGTACTTC.

This clone was seen a handful of times. J is TRBJ2-5 and V is TRBV18; the D gene is possibly TRBD2 (5 bases). Trimming took 9 bases from V and 3 from J, leaving 17 bases between them. This CDR3 has 14 residues. Per the germline V gene, CDR1 is KGHSH and CDR2 is LQKENI. The chain's CDR3 is CASRDVWAEETQYF. CDR3 coding DNA: TGTGCCAGTCGGGATGTTTGGGCAGAAGAGACCCAGTACTTC.

This sequence joins TRBV5-1 and TRBJ2-3; D uncertain. The CDR3 length is 14 residues. V was trimmed by 0 bases and J by 8 bases, leaving 13 bases between them. Germline lookup yields CDR1 SGHRS and CDR2 YFSETQ. CDR3: CASSLEPASGTQYF. In DNA form, the CDR3 reads TGCGCCAGCAGCTTGGAGCCAGCTTCGGGTACGCAGTATTTT. Variable domain in full (rest from reference TRBV5-1 and TRBJ2-3): KAGVTQTPRYLIKTRGQQVTLSCSPISGHRSVSWYQQTPGQGLQFLFEYFSETQRNKGNFPGRFSGRQFSNSRSEMNVSTLELGDSALYLCASSLEPASGTQYFGPGTRLTVL.

The chain is built from TRBV9 and TRBJ2-2; 13 bases match TRBD2. Looked up from germline, CDR1 is SGDLS and CDR2 is YYNGEE. The V and J ends lost 4 bases and 5 bases, in that order; junction bases with no gene match: 8. The CDR3 covers 17 residues. The CDR3 here is CASSIGLAGDGTGELFF. The CDR3 region has the DNA TGTGCCAGCAGCATAGGACTAGCGGGAGATGGGACCGGGGAGCTGTTTTTT.

This clone occurred once. This chain connects TRBV29-1 to TRBJ1-2; tentatively, D is TRBD1 (5 bases). This CDR3 is built from 12 residues. V shed 7 bases and J shed 6 bases, with 15 bases lying between them. Looked up from germline, CDR1 is SQVTM and CDR2 is ANQGSEA. The chain's CDR3 is CSAREGRNGYTF. DNA for the CDR3: TGCAGCGCGAGGGAGGGGAGGAATGGCTACACCTTC.

The rearrangement joins TRBV5-4 to TRBJ1-4; D is unresolved. The CDR3 covers 13 residues. V lost 3 bases and J 6 bases, leaving 9 bases between the germline ends. CDR1 is SGHNT and CDR2 is YYREEE in the germline V gene (reference sequence). CDR3 loop: CASSSRPYEKLFF. The CDR3, as DNA: TGTGCCAGCAGCTCCCGCCCCTATGAAAAACTGTTTTTT.

The chain employs TRBV7-6 and TRBJ2-1, with 10 bases identical to TRBD2. Germline assignment: CDR1 SGHVS and CDR2 FNYEAQ. V gave up 3 bases and J gave up 7 bases; unmatched junction bases: 6. The CDR3 runs to 15 residues. CDR3 sequence (DNA): TGTGCCAGCAGCTTCCTAGCGGGAGCGCCGAATGAGCAGTTCTTC. Its translation: CASSFLAGAPNEQFF.

The chain employs TRBV28 and TRBJ2-4; 8 bases match TRBD1. Germline assignment: CDR1 MDHEN and CDR2 SYDVKM. The trim removed 2 bases at V and 0 bases at J, leaving 9 bases unmatched. The CDR3 sequence is 18 residues long. The CDR3 spells CASSLLVTGGLAKNIQYF. The CDR3, as DNA: TGTGCCAGCAGTTTACTAGTCACAGGGGGGCTAGCCAAAAACATTCAGTACTTC.

The chain joins TRBV5-1 to TRBJ2-1; D remains ambiguous. Trimming took 5 bases from V and 9 from J, leaving 6 bases between them. Per the germline V gene, CDR1 is SGHRS and CDR2 is YFSETQ. The CDR3 contains 10 residues. The CDR3 DNA is TGCGCCAGCAGTAAGAGTGAGCAGTTCTTC. This encodes CASSKSEQFF.

This chain connects TRBV6-4 to TRBJ1-5, with D perhaps matching TRBD1 (6 bases). Per the germline V gene, CDR1 is MRHNA and CDR2 is SNTAGT. CDR3 length equals 14 residues. The V gene lost 4 bases and the J gene lost 5 bases, with 12 bases spanning the gap. The CDR3 spells CASSAQAGDQPQHF. In nucleotides, the CDR3 is TGTGCCAGCAGTGCGCAGGCAGGGGATCAGCCCCAGCATTTT.

J is TRBJ1-5 and V is TRBV19; D is undetermined. The V end lost 1 base, the J end lost 6 bases, and 4 bases lay between the germline ends. The CDR3 has 12 residues. Germline CDR1 and CDR2: LNHDA and SQIVND (reference sequence). In DNA form, the CDR3 reads TGTGCCAGTAGTATAGGCGCTCAGCCCCAGCATTTT. This gives the protein CASSIGAQPQHF. The full variable domain, its missing parts supplied by reference TRBV19 and TRBJ1-5, is DGGITQSPKYLFRKEGQNVTLSCEQNLNHDAMYWYRQDPGQGLRLIYYSQIVNDFQKGDIAEGYSVSREKKESFPLTVTSAQKNPTAFYLCASSIGAQPQHFGDGTRLSIL.

The chain couples TRBV18 to TRBJ2-5; D gene unclear. CDR1 is KGHSH and CDR2 is LQKENI in the germline V gene. This CDR3 has 12 amino acids. Deletions cut 5 bases from V and 0 bases from J, with 4 bases between. CDR3 coding DNA: TGTGCCAGCTCATCGTACCAAGAGACCCAGTACTTC. Encoded protein: CASSSYQETQYF.

The CDR3 is CASSVGLVDRTQETQYF. In nucleotides, the CDR3 is TGTGCCAGCAGCGTAGGACTGGTGGACAGGACCCAAGAGACCCAGTACTTC. V is TRBV9 and J is TRBJ2-5; TRBD1 matches at 7 bases. Germline CDR1 reads SGDLS; CDR2 reads YYNGEE. V trimming: 0 bases; J trimming: 1 base; junction bases outside the gene matches: 9. The CDR3 runs 17 residues.

This chain uses TRBV28 with TRBJ2-5, with a possible D match to TRBD2 (6 bases). The CDR3 totals 13 residues. CDR1 is MDHEN and CDR2 is SYDVKM in the germline V gene. Trimming stripped 3 bases from V and 1 base from J, with 6 bases between. CDR3 DNA sequence: TGTGCCAGCAGTTTCGGGGGCCAAGAGACCCAGTACTTC. As protein: CASSFGGQETQYF.

The V and J genes are TRBV28 and TRBJ2-3; D call uncertain. The CDR3 runs to 16 residues. V dropped 4 bases and J dropped 8 bases, with 22 bases sitting between them. From germline, CDR1 is MDHEN and CDR2 SYDVKM. CDR3 amino acids: CASSSPRWPPVLTQYF. The CDR3 coding sequence is TGTGCCAGCAGTTCCCCCCGCTGGCCACCAGTCCTTACGCAGTATTTT.

The chain combines TRBV6-1 with TRBJ2-1, with 15 positions matching TRBD2. Germline V gives CDR1 MNHNS, CDR2 SASEGT. Germline trimming cut 6 bases from V and 6 bases from J; bases unmatched to any gene: 3. CDR3 length equals 15 residues. This CDR3 is CASRVGLAGGNEQFF. In nucleotides, the CDR3 is TGTGCCAGCAGAGTGGGACTAGCGGGAGGCAATGAGCAGTTCTTC.